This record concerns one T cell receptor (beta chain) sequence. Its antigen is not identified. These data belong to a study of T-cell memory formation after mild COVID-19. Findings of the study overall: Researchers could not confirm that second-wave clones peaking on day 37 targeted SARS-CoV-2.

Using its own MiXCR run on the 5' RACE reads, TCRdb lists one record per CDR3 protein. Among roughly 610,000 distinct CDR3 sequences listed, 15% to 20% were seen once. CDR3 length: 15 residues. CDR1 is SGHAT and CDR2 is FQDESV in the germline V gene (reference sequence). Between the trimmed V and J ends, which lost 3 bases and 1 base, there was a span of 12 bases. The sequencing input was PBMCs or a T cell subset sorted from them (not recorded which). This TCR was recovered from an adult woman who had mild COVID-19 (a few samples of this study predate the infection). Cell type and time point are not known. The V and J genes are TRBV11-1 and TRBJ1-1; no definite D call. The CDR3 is CASSLDHLSNTEAFF. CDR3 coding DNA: TGTGCCAGCAGCTTGGACCATTTGTCGAACACTGAAGCTTTCTTT.